This TCR beta chain was sequenced in a study of OX40 agonist ivuxolimab in advanced cancers. Looking at the study overall: Dose-escalation patients were diagnosed with hepatocellular carcinoma, melanoma, renal cell cancer or head and neck cancer. Three patients got partial responses; one had hepatocellular carcinoma and two had cutaneous melanoma.

This CDR3 comprises 14 residues. V shed 5 bases and J shed 0 bases, with 9 bases lying between them. Germline-derived CDR1 and CDR2 are LNHDA and SQIVND (reference sequence). This table comes from immunoSEQ multiplex PCR, and its TCRdb copy is limited to in-frame clones, with some not included. The sample lists about 26,000 clones; over 60% were seen once. The study sampled blood at baseline, cycle 4 day 1, and cycle 7 day 1. About this clone itself: Its antigen is not identified.

Study results and caveats: It was also the case that some nonresponders had low normalized T-cell clonal expansion.

This specimen was CD4+ or CD8+ T cells sorted from blood, taken in a trial of the OX40 agonist ivuxolimab. The TCR originated in an adult with an advanced solid tumor such as melanoma, head and neck, liver or kidney cancer. The V gene is TRBV19, the J gene TRBJ2-3; D is unresolved. The CDR3 reads CASSSDQSTDTQYF. The CDR3 DNA follows: TGTGCCAGTAGTTCGGACCAAAGCACAGATACGCAGTATTTT.